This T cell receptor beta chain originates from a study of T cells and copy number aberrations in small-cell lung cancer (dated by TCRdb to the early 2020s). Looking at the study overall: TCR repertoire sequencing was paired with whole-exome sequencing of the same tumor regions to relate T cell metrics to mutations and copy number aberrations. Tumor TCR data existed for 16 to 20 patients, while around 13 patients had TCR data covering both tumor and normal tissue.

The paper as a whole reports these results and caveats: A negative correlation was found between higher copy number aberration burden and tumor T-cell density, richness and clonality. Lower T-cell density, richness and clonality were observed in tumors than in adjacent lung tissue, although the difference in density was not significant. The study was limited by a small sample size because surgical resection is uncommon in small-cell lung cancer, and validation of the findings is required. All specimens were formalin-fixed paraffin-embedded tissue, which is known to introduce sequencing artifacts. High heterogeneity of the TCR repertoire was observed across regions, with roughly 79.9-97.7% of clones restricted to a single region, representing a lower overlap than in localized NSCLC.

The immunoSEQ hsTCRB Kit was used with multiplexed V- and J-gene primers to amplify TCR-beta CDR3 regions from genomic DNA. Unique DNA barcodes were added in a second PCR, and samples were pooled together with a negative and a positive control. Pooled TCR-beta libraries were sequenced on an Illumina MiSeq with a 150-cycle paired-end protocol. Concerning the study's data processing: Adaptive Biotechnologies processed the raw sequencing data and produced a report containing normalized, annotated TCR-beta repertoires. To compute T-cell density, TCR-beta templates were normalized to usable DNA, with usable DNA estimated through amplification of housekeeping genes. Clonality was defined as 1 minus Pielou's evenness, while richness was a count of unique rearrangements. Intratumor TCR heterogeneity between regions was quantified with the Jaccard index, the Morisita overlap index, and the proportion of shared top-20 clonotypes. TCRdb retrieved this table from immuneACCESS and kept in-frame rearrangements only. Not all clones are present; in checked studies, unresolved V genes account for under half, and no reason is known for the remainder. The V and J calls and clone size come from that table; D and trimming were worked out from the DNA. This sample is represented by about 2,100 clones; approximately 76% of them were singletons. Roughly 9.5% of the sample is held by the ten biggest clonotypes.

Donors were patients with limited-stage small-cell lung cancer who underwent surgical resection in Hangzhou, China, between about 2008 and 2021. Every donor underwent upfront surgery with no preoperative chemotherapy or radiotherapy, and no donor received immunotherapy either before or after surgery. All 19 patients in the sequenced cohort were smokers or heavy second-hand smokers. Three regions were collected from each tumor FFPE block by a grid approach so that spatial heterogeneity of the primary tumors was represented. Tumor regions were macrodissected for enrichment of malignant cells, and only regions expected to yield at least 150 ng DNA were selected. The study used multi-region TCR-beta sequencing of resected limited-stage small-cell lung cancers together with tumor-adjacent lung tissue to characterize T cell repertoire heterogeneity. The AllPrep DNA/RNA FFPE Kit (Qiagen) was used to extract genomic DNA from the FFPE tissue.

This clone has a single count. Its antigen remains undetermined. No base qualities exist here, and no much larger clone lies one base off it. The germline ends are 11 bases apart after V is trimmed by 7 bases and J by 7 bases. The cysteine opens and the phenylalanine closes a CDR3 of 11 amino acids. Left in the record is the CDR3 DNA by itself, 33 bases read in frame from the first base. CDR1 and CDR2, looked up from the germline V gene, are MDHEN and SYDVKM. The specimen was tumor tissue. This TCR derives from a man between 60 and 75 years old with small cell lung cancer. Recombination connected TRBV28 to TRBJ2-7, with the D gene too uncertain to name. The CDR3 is CASIQNGEQYF. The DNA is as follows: TGTGCCAGCATTCAAAACGGGGAGCAGTACTTC.